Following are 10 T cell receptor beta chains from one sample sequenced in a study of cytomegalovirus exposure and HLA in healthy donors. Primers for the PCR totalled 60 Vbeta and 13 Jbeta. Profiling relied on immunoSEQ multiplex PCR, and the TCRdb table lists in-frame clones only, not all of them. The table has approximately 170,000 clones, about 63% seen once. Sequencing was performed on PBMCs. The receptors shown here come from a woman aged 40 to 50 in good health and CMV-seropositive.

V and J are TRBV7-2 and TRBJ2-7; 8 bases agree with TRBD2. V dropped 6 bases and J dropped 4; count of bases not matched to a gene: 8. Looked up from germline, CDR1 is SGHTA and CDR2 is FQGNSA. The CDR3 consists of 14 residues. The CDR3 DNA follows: TGTGCCAGCAGTAATAGCGGGACCCCGTACGAGCAGTACTTC. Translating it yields CASSNSGTPYEQYF. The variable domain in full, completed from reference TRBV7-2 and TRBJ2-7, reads GAGVSQSPSNKVTEKGKDVELRCDPISGHTALYWYRQSLGQGLEFLIYFQGNSAPDKSGLPSDRFSAERTGGSVSTLTIQRTQQEDSAVYLCASSNSGTPYEQYFGPGTRLTVT.

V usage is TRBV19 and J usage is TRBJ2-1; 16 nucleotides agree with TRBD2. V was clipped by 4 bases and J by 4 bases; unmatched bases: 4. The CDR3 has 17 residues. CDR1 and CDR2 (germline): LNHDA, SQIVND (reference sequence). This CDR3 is CASSKPGLAGGYNEQFF. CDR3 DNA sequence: TGTGCCAGTAGTAAACCGGGACTAGCGGGAGGGTACAATGAGCAGTTCTTC.

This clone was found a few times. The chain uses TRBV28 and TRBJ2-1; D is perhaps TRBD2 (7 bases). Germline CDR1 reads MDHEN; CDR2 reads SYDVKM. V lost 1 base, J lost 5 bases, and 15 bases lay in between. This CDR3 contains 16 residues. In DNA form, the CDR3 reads TGTGCCAGCAGTTTATCAGGCGGGGGCGTGCACAATGAGCAGTTCTTC. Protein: CASSLSGGGVHNEQFF.

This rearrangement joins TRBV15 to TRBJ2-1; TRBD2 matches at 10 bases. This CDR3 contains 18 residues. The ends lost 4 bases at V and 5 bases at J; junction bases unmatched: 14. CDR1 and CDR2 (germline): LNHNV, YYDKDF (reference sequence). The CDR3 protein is CATSKTGTSVTGDNEQFF. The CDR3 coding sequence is TGTGCCACCAGCAAAACCGGGACTAGCGTAACAGGTGACAATGAGCAGTTCTTC.

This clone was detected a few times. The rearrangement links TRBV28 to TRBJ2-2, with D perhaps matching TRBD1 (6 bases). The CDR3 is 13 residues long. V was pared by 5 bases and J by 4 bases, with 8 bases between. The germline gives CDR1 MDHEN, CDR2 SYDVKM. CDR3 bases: TGTGCCAGCAGTACAGGGCCCACCGGGGAGCTGTTTTTT. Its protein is CASSTGPTGELFF.

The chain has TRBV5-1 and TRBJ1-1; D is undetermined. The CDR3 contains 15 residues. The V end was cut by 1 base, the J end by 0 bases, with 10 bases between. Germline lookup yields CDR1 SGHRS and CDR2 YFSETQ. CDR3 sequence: CASSLFPGVNTEAFF. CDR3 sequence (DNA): TGCGCCAGCAGCTTGTTTCCGGGAGTGAACACTGAAGCTTTCTTT.

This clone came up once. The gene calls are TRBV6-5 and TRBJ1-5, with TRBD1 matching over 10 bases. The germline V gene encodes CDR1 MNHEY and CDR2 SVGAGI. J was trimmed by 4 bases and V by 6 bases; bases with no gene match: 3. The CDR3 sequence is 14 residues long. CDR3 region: CASSRGQGNQPQHF. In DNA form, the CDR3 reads TGTGCCAGCAGCCGGGGACAGGGGAATCAGCCCCAGCATTTT.

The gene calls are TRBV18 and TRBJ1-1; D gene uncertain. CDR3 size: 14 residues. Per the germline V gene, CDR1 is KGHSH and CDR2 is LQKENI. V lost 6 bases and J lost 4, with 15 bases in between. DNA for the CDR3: TGTGCCAGCTCCCTCATCGAGGGCACCACTGAAGCTTTCTTT. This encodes CASSLIEGTTEAFF.

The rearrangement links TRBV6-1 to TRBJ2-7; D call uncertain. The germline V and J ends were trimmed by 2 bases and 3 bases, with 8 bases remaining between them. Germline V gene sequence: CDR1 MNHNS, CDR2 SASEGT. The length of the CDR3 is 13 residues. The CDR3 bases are TGTGCCAGCAGTGAATGGAGCAGCTACGAGCAGTACTTC. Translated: CASSEWSSYEQYF.

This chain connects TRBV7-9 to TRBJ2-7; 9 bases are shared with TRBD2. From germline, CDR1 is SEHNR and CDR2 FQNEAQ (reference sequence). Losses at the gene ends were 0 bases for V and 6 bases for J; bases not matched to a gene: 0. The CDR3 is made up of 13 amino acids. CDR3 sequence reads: CASSLAREGEQYF. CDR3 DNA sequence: TGTGCCAGCAGCTTAGCGCGGGAGGGCGAGCAGTACTTC.